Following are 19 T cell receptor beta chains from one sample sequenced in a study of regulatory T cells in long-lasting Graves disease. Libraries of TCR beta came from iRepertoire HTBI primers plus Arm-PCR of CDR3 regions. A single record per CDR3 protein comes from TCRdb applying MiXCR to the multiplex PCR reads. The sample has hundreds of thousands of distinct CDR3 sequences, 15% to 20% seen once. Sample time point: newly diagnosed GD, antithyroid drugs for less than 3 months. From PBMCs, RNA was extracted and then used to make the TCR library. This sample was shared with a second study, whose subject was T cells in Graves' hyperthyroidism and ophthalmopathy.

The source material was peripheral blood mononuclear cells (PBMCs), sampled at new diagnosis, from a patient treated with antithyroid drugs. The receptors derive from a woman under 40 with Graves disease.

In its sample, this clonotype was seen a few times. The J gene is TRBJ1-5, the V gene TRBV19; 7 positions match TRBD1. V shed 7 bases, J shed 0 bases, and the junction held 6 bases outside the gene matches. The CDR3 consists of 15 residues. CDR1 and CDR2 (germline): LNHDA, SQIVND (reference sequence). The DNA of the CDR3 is TGTGCCAGTAAACCCCACAGGGGTAGCAATCAGCCCCAGCATTTT. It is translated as CASKPHRGSNQPQHF.

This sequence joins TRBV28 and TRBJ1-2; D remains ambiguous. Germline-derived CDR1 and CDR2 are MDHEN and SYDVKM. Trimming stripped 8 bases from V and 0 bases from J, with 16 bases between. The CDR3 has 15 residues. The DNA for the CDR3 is TGTGCCAGCCGGGCCATATTGAGGCCTAACTATGGCTACACCTTC. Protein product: CASRAILRPNYGYTF.

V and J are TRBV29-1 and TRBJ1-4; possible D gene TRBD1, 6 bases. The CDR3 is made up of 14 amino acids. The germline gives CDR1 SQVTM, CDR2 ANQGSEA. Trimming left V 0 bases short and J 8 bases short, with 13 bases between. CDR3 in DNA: TGCAGCGTTGAAGATCGAAAACAGGGCGAAAAACTGTTTTTT. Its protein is CSVEDRKQGEKLFF. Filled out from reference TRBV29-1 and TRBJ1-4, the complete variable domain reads SAVISQKPSRDICQRGTSLTIQCQVDSQVTMMFWYRQQPGQSLTLIATANQGSEATYESGFVIDKFPISRPNLTFSTLTVSNMSPEDSSIYLCSVEDRKQGEKLFFGSGTQLSVL.

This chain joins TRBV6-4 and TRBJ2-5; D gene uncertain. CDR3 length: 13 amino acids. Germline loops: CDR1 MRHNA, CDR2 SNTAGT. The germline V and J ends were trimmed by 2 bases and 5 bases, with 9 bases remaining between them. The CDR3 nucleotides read TGTGCCAGCAGTGACGGGTTGTGGGAGACCCAGTACTTC. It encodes CASSDGLWETQYF.

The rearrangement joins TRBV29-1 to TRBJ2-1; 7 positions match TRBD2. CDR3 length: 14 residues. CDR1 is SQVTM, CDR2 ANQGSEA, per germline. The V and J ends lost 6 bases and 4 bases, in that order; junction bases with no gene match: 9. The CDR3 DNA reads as TGCAGCGTCTTAGCGGGTTCGATTTACAATGAGCAGTTCTTC. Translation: CSVLAGSIYNEQFF.

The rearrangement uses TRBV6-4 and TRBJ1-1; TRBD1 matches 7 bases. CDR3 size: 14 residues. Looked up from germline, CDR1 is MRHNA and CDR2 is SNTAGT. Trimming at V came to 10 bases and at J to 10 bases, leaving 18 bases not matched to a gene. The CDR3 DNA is TGTGCCACCTCGGAGGGGGAGGGGGCGAACGGAGCTTTCTTT. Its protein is CATSEGEGANGAFF.

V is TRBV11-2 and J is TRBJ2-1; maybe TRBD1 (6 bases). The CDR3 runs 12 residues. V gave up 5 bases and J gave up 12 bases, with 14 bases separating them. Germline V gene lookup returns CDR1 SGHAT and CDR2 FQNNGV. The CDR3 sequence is CASSMDSTAQFF. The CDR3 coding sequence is TGTGCCAGCAGCATGGACAGTACGGCGCAGTTCTTC.

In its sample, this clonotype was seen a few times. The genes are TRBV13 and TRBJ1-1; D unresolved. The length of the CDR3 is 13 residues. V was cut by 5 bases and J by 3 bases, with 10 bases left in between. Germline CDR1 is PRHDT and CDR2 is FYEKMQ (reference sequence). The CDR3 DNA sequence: TGTGCCAGCAGCGAGCCGGTGGACACTGAAGCTTTCTTT. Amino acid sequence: CASSEPVDTEAFF.

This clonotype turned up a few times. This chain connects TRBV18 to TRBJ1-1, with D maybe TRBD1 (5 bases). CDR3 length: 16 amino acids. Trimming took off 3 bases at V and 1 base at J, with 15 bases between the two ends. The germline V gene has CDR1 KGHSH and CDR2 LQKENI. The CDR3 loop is CASSPIQELANTEAFF. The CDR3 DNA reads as TGTGCCAGCTCACCCATACAGGAATTAGCGAACACTGAAGCTTTCTTT.

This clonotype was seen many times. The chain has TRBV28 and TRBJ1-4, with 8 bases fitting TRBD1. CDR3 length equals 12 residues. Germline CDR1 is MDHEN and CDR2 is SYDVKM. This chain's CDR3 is CAEDRANEKLFF. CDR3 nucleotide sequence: TGTGCTGAGGACAGGGCTAATGAAAAACTGTTTTTT.

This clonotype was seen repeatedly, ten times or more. The CDR3 loop is CASSKQPTGTGGFGPQHF. CDR3 nucleotides: TGTGCCAGCAGTAAACAACCGACCGGGACAGGGGGGTTCGGGCCCCAGCATTTT. The rearrangement uses TRBV28 and TRBJ1-5; TRBD1 matches 11 bases. Germline CDR1 is MDHEN and CDR2 is SYDVKM. V trimming: 5 bases; J trimming: 9 bases; junction bases outside the gene matches: 18. CDR3 length: 18 residues.

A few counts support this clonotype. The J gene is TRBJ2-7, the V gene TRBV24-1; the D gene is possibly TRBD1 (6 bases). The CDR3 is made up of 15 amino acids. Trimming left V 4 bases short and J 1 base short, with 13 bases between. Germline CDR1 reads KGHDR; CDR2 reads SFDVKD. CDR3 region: CATSDYRDMSYEQYF. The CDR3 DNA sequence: TGTGCCACCAGTGACTACCGGGACATGTCCTACGAGCAGTACTTC.

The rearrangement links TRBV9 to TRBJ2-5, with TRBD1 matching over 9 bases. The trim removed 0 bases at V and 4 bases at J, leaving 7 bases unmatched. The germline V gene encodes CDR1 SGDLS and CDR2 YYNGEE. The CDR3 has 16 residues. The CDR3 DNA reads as TGTGCCAGCAGCGTAGCACTGGACAGGGGAGGAGAGACCCAGTACTTC. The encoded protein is CASSVALDRGGETQYF.

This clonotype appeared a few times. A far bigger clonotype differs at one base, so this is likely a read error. This CDR3 reads CASSPTGDPYNEQFF. The CDR3 DNA reads TGTGCCAGCAGCCCTACAGGGGACCCCTACAATGAGCAGTTCTTC. The gene calls are TRBV5-4 and TRBJ2-1, with TRBD1 matching 7 bases. Germline-derived CDR1 and CDR2 are SGHNT and YYREEE (reference sequence). Trimming took 4 bases from V and 2 from J; bases not matched to a gene: 6. The CDR3 contains 15 residues.

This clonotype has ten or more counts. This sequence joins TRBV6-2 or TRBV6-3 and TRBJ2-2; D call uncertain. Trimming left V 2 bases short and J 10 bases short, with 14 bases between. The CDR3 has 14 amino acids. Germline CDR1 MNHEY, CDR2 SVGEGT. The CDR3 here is CASSYPRIDSELFF. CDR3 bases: TGTGCCAGCAGTTACCCCCGGATTGACTCGGAGCTGTTTTTT.

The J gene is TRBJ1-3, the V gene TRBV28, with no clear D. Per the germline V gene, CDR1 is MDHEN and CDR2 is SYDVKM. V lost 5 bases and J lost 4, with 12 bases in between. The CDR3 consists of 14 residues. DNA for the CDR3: TGTGCCAGCAGTACAAAACCGGTGGGAAACACCATATATTTT. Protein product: CASSTKPVGNTIYF.

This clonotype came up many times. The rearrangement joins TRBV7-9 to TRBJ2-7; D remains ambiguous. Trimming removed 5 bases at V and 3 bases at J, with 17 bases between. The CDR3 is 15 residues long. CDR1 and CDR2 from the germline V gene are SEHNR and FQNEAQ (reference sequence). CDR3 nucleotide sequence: TGTGCCAGCAGCCAAGTGGGCTTGGTGAGCTACGAGCAGTACTTC. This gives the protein CASSQVGLVSYEQYF. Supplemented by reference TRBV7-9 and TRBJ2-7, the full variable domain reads DTGVSQNPRHKITKRGQNVTFRCDPISEHNRLYWYRQTLGQGPEFLTYFQNEAQLEKSRLLSDRFSAERPKGSFSTLEIQRTEQGDSAMYLCASSQVGLVSYEQYFGPGTRLTVT.

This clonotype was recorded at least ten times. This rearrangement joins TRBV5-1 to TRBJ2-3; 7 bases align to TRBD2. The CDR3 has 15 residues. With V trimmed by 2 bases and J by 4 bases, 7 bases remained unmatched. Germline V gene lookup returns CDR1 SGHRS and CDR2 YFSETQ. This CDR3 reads CASSFRAGEADTQYF. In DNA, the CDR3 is TGCGCCAGCAGCTTCAGGGCGGGAGAGGCAGATACGCAGTATTTT.

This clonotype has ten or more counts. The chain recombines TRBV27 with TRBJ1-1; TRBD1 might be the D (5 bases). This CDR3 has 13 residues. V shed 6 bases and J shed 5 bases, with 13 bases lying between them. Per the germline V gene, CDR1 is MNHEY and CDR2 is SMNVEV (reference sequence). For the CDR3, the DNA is TGTGCCAGCAGCTCTACCCGGGGGACTGAAGCTTTCTTT. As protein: CASSSTRGTEAFF.